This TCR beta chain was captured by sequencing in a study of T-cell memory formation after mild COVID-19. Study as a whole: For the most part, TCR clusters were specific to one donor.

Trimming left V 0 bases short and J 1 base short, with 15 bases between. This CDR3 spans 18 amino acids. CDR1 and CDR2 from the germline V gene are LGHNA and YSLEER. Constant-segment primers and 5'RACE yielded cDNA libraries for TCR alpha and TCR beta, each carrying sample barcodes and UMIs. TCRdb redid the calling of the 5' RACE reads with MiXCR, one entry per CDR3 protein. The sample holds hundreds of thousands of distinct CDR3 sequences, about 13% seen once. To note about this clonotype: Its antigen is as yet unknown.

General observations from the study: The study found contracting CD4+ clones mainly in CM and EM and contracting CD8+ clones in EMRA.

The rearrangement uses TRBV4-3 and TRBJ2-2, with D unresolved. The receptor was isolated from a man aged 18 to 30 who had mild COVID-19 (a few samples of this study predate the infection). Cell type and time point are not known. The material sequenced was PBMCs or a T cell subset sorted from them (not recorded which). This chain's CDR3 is CASSQESPAPLNTGELFF. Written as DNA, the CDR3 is TGCGCCAGCAGCCAAGAGTCCCCGGCACCCCTGAACACCGGGGAGCTGTTTTTT.